These T cell receptor beta chains were read from a single sample in a study of shared clonotypes between healthy human individuals. Sequencing used immunoSEQ multiplex PCR; TCRdb keeps in-frame clones, though not all of them. The repertoire holds approximately 2.3 million clones, with about 92% as singletons. Sequencing was carried out using naive CD4+ T cells from PBMCs. These receptor sequences come from a young man in good health. Some clones in this sample may be carry-over from other donors' samples. Each CDR3 is given with its conserved first and last residue. Fields, in order: J gene, clone size, D gene, V gene, CDR3 DNA, CDR3 protein. D genes are given only for firm matches. Some rows have no size entry. The others give once, few or many, or a class for an expanded clone.

j_gene: TRBJ1-5; abundance: -; d_gene: TRBD1; v_gene: TRBV19; CDR3nt: TGTGCCAGTAGACCACAGGGGAGCAGCAATCAGCCCCAGCATTTT; CDR3aa: CASRPQGSSNQPQHF
j_gene: TRBJ2-5; abundance: -; d_gene: -; v_gene: TRBV5-5; CDR3nt: TGTGCCAGCAGCCCGGTCCGGGAGACCCAGTACTTC; CDR3aa: CASSPVRETQYF
j_gene: TRBJ2-7; abundance: -; d_gene: TRBD2; v_gene: TRBV15; CDR3nt: TGTGCCACCAGCAGTTTCCCCCTAGCGGGAGGGCAGGAAGTCGAGCAGTACTTC; CDR3aa: CATSSFPLAGGQEVEQYF
j_gene: TRBJ1-5; abundance: -; d_gene: TRBD1; v_gene: TRBV16; CDR3nt: TGTGCCAGCAGCCAATCCCTCCTGGACAGGGTGGCGCAGCCCCAGCATTTT; CDR3aa: CASSQSLLDRVAQPQHF
j_gene: TRBJ2-7; abundance: -; d_gene: -; v_gene: TRBV18; CDR3nt: TGTGCCAGCTCACCGTGGCGCCAGGCCACTTACGAGCAGTACTTC; CDR3aa: CASSPWRQATYEQYF
j_gene: TRBJ2-1; abundance: -; d_gene: -; v_gene: TRBV5-1; CDR3nt: TGCGCCAGCAGCTTCACTAGTGGGTCCTACAATGAGCAGTTCTTC; CDR3aa: CASSFTSGSYNEQFF
j_gene: TRBJ1-1; abundance: -; d_gene: -; v_gene: TRBV27; CDR3nt: TGTGCCAGCAGTTTCGGACAGAGGTTGAACACTGAAGCTTTCTTT; CDR3aa: CASSFGQRLNTEAFF
j_gene: TRBJ2-1; abundance: once; d_gene: -; v_gene: TRBV11-2; CDR3nt: TGTGCCAGCAGCCGCAGGGCAGACAACCTTTACAATGAGCAGTTCTTC; CDR3aa: CASSRRADNLYNEQFF
j_gene: TRBJ1-5; abundance: -; d_gene: TRBD1; v_gene: TRBV28; CDR3nt: TGTGCCAGCCGACAGGGTTCGAATCAGCCCCAGCATTTT; CDR3aa: CASRQGSNQPQHF
j_gene: TRBJ1-5; abundance: -; d_gene: TRBD1; v_gene: TRBV15; CDR3nt: TGTGCCACCAGCAGACCTGGACAGGGGGTCGGTCAGCCCCAGCATTTT; CDR3aa: CATSRPGQGVGQPQHF
j_gene: TRBJ2-1; abundance: -; d_gene: TRBD2; v_gene: TRBV9; CDR3nt: TGTGCCAGCAGCGAGACTAGCGGGAGAGGTGAGCAGTTCTTC; CDR3aa: CASSETSGRGEQFF
j_gene: TRBJ2-7; abundance: -; d_gene: -; v_gene: TRBV2; CDR3nt: TGTGCCAGCGGACGTGCCTACGAGCAGTACTTC; CDR3aa: CASGRAYEQYF
j_gene: TRBJ1-5; abundance: -; d_gene: -; v_gene: TRBV4-1; CDR3nt: TGCGCCAGCAGACCTATCGGGGAGGGCGATCAGCCCCAGCATTTT; CDR3aa: CASRPIGEGDQPQHF
j_gene: TRBJ1-3; abundance: -; d_gene: TRBD1; v_gene: TRBV19; CDR3nt: TGTGCCAGTAGGGACAGGGGATTCTCTGGAAACACCATATATTTT; CDR3aa: CASRDRGFSGNTIYF
j_gene: TRBJ2-1; abundance: -; d_gene: TRBD1; v_gene: TRBV23-1; CDR3nt: TGCGCCAGCAGTTGGGGACAGCAAATATCCAATGAGCAGTTCTTC; CDR3aa: CASSWGQQISNEQFF
j_gene: TRBJ2-5; abundance: once; d_gene: TRBD1; v_gene: TRBV7-3; CDR3nt: TGTGCCAGCAGCTCGACAGGGGGCGGAAGGGAGACCCAGTACTTC; CDR3aa: CASSSTGGGRETQYF
j_gene: TRBJ2-7; abundance: -; d_gene: TRBD1; v_gene: TRBV5-1; CDR3nt: TGCGCCAGCAACTCCGGGACAGGGTGGTACGAGCAGTACTTC; CDR3aa: CASNSGTGWYEQYF
j_gene: TRBJ2-1; abundance: -; d_gene: TRBD2; v_gene: TRBV11-2; CDR3nt: TGTGCCAGCAGCCCGGGACTAGCTAACAATGAGCAGTTCTTC; CDR3aa: CASSPGLANNEQFF
j_gene: TRBJ1-2; abundance: -; d_gene: -; v_gene: TRBV28; CDR3nt: TGTGCCAGCAGCCCACAGGGCCCACTCTATGGCTACACCTTC; CDR3aa: CASSPQGPLYGYTF
j_gene: TRBJ1-1; abundance: -; d_gene: TRBD1; v_gene: TRBV7-2; CDR3nt: TGTGCCAGCAGCCCCAGGGGGGGCCGGGACACTGAAGCTTTCTTT; CDR3aa: CASSPRGGRDTEAFF
j_gene: TRBJ1-2; abundance: few; d_gene: -; v_gene: TRBV28; CDR3nt: TGTGCCAGCAGCGCCGTGGACTATGGCTACACCTTC; CDR3aa: CASSAVDYGYTF
j_gene: TRBJ1-1; abundance: -; d_gene: -; v_gene: TRBV27; CDR3nt: TGTGCCAGCAGACAATATGGGGCACAGAACACTGAAGCTTTCTTT; CDR3aa: CASRQYGAQNTEAFF
j_gene: TRBJ1-1; abundance: -; d_gene: TRBD1; v_gene: TRBV29-1; CDR3nt: TGCAGCGGCCGGACAGGGGGCATGAACACTGAAGCTTTCTTT; CDR3aa: CSGRTGGMNTEAFF
j_gene: TRBJ2-1; abundance: -; d_gene: TRBD2; v_gene: TRBV19; CDR3nt: TGTGCCAGTAGTTCCTTAGCGGGGTACTACAATGAGCAGTTCTTC; CDR3aa: CASSSLAGYYNEQFF
j_gene: TRBJ2-3; abundance: -; d_gene: -; v_gene: TRBV4-1; CDR3nt: TGCGCCAGCAGCCAAGTTGTAAAGTTTGGGGATACGCAGTATTTT; CDR3aa: CASSQVVKFGDTQYF
j_gene: TRBJ2-7; abundance: -; d_gene: TRBD2; v_gene: TRBV19; CDR3nt: TGTGCCAGTAGTATAACTAGCGGGACCACCTACGAGCAGTACTTC; CDR3aa: CASSITSGTTYEQYF
j_gene: TRBJ2-5; abundance: -; d_gene: TRBD2; v_gene: TRBV5-1; CDR3nt: TGCGCCAGCAGCGTAACTAGCGGGGAGACCCAGTACTTC; CDR3aa: CASSVTSGETQYF
j_gene: TRBJ1-4; abundance: -; d_gene: -; v_gene: TRBV6-5; CDR3nt: TGTGCCAGCAGTCCCGGACAAGGCTGGGAAAAACTGTTTTTT; CDR3aa: CASSPGQGWEKLFF
j_gene: TRBJ2-3; abundance: -; d_gene: -; v_gene: TRBV7-8; CDR3nt: TGTGCCAGCAGCCCCCGCACCCTCCGGGACAACACAGATACGCAGTATTTT; CDR3aa: CASSPRTLRDNTDTQYF
j_gene: TRBJ1-2; abundance: -; d_gene: TRBD1; v_gene: TRBV5-1; CDR3nt: TGCGCCAGCAGCTCCCCCGGGACAGGGGGCGTTGGCTACACCTTC; CDR3aa: CASSSPGTGGVGYTF
j_gene: TRBJ2-7; abundance: -; d_gene: TRBD1; v_gene: TRBV5-1; CDR3nt: TGCGCCAGCAGCCCGCAAACAGGGGAAACCTACGAGCAGTACTTC; CDR3aa: CASSPQTGETYEQYF
j_gene: TRBJ2-6; abundance: -; d_gene: -; v_gene: TRBV28; CDR3nt: TGTGCCAGCAGGCCCTCCGGGGTTAGTGGGGCCAACGTCCTGACTTTC; CDR3aa: CASRPSGVSGANVLTF
j_gene: TRBJ1-2; abundance: once; d_gene: TRBD1; v_gene: TRBV7-9; CDR3nt: TGTGCCAGCAGCAAAACCGGGACAGAGGCAGGCTACACCTTC; CDR3aa: CASSKTGTEAGYTF
j_gene: TRBJ2-7; abundance: once; d_gene: -; v_gene: TRBV5-1; CDR3nt: TGCGCCAGCAGCTTGAGGGGGAGCGTCTACGAGCAGTACTTC; CDR3aa: CASSLRGSVYEQYF
j_gene: TRBJ2-3; abundance: -; d_gene: TRBD1; v_gene: TRBV10-3; CDR3nt: TGTGCCATCAGTCCCGGACAGGACGGCACAGATACGCAGTATTTT; CDR3aa: CAISPGQDGTDTQYF
j_gene: TRBJ1-1; abundance: -; d_gene: -; v_gene: TRBV6-5; CDR3nt: TGTGCCAGCAGTTACACATGGACATCCACTGAAGCTTTCTTT; CDR3aa: CASSYTWTSTEAFF
j_gene: TRBJ2-6; abundance: -; d_gene: TRBD1; v_gene: TRBV30; CDR3nt: TGTGCCTGGTACAGGGGGATTCTTGAGGCTGGGGCCAACGTCCTGACTTTC; CDR3aa: CAWYRGILEAGANVLTF
j_gene: TRBJ2-7; abundance: -; d_gene: TRBD2; v_gene: TRBV5-4; CDR3nt: TGTGCCAGCAGTTCTAGCGGGGCCTTGGACGAGCAGTACTTC; CDR3aa: CASSSSGALDEQYF
j_gene: TRBJ1-1; abundance: -; d_gene: -; v_gene: TRBV29-1; CDR3nt: TGCAGCGTGGGCCCAGGGAAGCCGGGGACTGAAGCTTTCTTT; CDR3aa: CSVGPGKPGTEAFF
j_gene: TRBJ2-7; abundance: -; d_gene: TRBD1; v_gene: TRBV5-4; CDR3nt: TGTGCCAGCAGCTACGGCGGCAGGGGGTACGAGCAGTACTTC; CDR3aa: CASSYGGRGYEQYF
j_gene: TRBJ2-3; abundance: -; d_gene: -; v_gene: TRBV9; CDR3nt: TGTGCCAGCAGCGTAGAGCCGGGAGCGAGCACAGATACGCAGTATTTT; CDR3aa: CASSVEPGASTDTQYF
j_gene: TRBJ2-7; abundance: -; d_gene: -; v_gene: TRBV27; CDR3nt: TGTGCCAGCAGTGTCCTGACTGGTTCCTACGAGCAGTACTTC; CDR3aa: CASSVLTGSYEQYF
j_gene: TRBJ2-5; abundance: -; d_gene: -; v_gene: TRBV5-5; CDR3nt: TGTGCCAGCAGTCACAGGGCGGGGGCCCTAGAGACCCAGTACTTC; CDR3aa: CASSHRAGALETQYF
j_gene: TRBJ1-5; abundance: -; d_gene: -; v_gene: TRBV28; CDR3nt: TGTGCCAGCATACCCTCGATTGGGGAAAGCAATCAGCCCCAGCATTTT; CDR3aa: CASIPSIGESNQPQHF
j_gene: TRBJ2-1; abundance: -; d_gene: -; v_gene: TRBV27; CDR3nt: TGTGCCAGCAGTTCGGACATCTACAATGAGCAGTTCTTC; CDR3aa: CASSSDIYNEQFF
j_gene: TRBJ1-4; abundance: -; d_gene: -; v_gene: TRBV7-2; CDR3nt: TGTGCCAGCAGCCCCGGGGGGCCCGGGGAACTGTTTTTT; CDR3aa: CASSPGGPGELFF
j_gene: TRBJ1-1; abundance: -; d_gene: -; v_gene: TRBV19; CDR3nt: TGTGCCAGTAGCCAAGCAGGCGCGAACACTGAAGCTTTCTTT; CDR3aa: CASSQAGANTEAFF
j_gene: TRBJ2-1; abundance: -; d_gene: -; v_gene: TRBV7-2; CDR3nt: TGTGCCAGCAGCTTAGTGCCAATTTACAATGAGCAGTTCTTC; CDR3aa: CASSLVPIYNEQFF
j_gene: TRBJ1-2; abundance: -; d_gene: -; v_gene: TRBV14; CDR3nt: TGTGCCAGCAGCCAAAACCTTGGGACCATGGGTGGCTACACCTTC; CDR3aa: CASSQNLGTMGGYTF
j_gene: TRBJ2-7; abundance: -; d_gene: TRBD2; v_gene: TRBV18; CDR3nt: TGTGCCAGCTCGCCCACCGCCGGGACTAGCGTTAGGCGCCCTCCCGAGCAGTACTTC; CDR3aa: CASSPTAGTSVRRPPEQYF